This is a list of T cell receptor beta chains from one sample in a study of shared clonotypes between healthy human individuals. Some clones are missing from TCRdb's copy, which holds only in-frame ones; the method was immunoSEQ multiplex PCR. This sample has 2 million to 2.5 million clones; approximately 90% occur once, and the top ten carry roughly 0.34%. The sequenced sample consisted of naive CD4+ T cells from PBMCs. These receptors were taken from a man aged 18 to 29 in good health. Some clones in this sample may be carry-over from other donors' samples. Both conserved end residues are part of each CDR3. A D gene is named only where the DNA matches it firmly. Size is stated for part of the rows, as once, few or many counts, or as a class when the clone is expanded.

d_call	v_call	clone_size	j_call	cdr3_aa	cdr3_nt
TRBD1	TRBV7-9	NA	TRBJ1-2	CASSLEGQSLGYTF	TGTGCCAGCAGCTTGGAGGGACAGTCCCTGGGCTACACCTTC
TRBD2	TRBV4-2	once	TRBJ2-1	CASSPVGTSGRNEQFF	TGTGCCAGCAGCCCGGTGGGGACTAGCGGGAGGAATGAGCAGTTCTTC
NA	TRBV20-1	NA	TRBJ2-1	CSAGGGEQFF	TGCAGTGCTGGGGGTGGTGAGCAGTTCTTC
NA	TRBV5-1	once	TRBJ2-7	CASSRPLEGHEQYF	TGCGCCAGCAGCCGACCCCTCGAAGGGCACGAGCAGTACTTC
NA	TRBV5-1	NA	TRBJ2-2	CASSLRGRPGTGELFF	TGCGCCAGCAGCTTGCGTGGCAGGCCGGGCACCGGGGAGCTGTTTTTT
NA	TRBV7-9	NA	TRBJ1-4	CASSPQAKSGPSEKLFF	TGTGCCAGCAGCCCGCAGGCCAAATCAGGGCCGAGTGAAAAACTGTTTTTT
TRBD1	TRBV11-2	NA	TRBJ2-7	CASSSPGRGRTYEQYF	TGTGCCAGCAGCTCCCCTGGCAGGGGGCGAACCTACGAGCAGTACTTC
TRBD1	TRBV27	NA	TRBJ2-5	CASRDNRGTGWETQYF	TGTGCCAGCAGGGATAATAGGGGGACAGGCTGGGAGACCCAGTACTTC
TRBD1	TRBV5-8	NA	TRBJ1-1	CASSLDRGRGGAFF	TGTGCCAGCAGCCTGGACAGGGGGCGAGGTGGAGCTTTCTTT
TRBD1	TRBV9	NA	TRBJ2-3	CASSVRTGGTDTQYF	TGTGCCAGCAGCGTTAGGACAGGGGGCACAGATACGCAGTATTTT
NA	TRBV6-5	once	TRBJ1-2	CASSSRGGYTF	TGTGCCAGCAGTTCCCGGGGTGGCTACACCTTC
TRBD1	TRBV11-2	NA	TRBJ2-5	CASTDRGQETQYF	TGTGCCAGCACCGACAGGGGGCAAGAGACCCAGTACTTC
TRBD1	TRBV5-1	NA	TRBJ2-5	CASSATGREETQYF	TGCGCCAGCAGCGCGACAGGGAGAGAGGAGACCCAGTACTTC
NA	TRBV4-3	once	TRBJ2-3	CASSQGTRGDTQYF	TGCGCCAGCAGCCAAGGGACGAGAGGCGATACGCAGTATTTT
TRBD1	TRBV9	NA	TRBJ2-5	CASSVQTGQETQYF	TGTGCCAGCAGCGTCCAGACAGGGCAAGAGACCCAGTACTTC
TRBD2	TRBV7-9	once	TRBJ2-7	CASSLYAGDKAYEQYF	TGTGCCAGCAGCTTATATGCGGGAGATAAGGCCTACGAGCAGTACTTC
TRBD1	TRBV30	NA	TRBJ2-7	CAWNWDRGYEQYF	TGTGCCTGGAACTGGGACAGGGGGTACGAGCAGTACTTC
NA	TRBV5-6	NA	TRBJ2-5	CASSWFSQETQYF	TGTGCCAGCAGCTGGTTTAGCCAAGAGACCCAGTACTTC
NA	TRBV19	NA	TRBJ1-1	CASSPRTAEAFF	TGTGCCAGTAGTCCCCGGACAGCCGAAGCTTTCTTT
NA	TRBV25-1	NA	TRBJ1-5	CASSEPNRANQPQHF	TGTGCCAGCAGTGAACCAAACAGGGCCAATCAGCCCCAGCATTTT
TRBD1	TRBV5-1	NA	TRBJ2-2	CASTRPGQGVTGELFF	TGCGCCAGCACCCGACCGGGACAGGGGGTTACCGGGGAGCTGTTTTTT
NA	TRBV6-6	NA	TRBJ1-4	CATTTGPLNEKLFF	TGTGCCACCACTACGGGACCGCTTAATGAAAAACTGTTTTTT
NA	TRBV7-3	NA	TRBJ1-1	CASSLRRNTEAFF	TGTGCCAGCAGCTTAAGGAGGAACACTGAAGCTTTCTTT
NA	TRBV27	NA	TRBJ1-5	CASSLSPTRGGNQPQHF	TGTGCCAGCAGTTTATCGCCGACGCGGGGGGGCAATCAGCCCCAGCATTTT
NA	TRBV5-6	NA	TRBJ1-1	CASSLLTGVMNTEAFF	TGTGCCAGCAGCTTGCTTACAGGCGTTATGAACACTGAAGCTTTCTTT
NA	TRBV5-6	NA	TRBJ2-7	CASSLAGYYYEQYF	TGTGCCAGCAGCTTGGCCGGGTACTACTACGAGCAGTACTTC
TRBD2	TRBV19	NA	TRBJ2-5	CASSGRLAGGLETQYF	TGTGCCAGTAGTGGACGACTAGCGGGAGGGCTGGAGACCCAGTACTTC
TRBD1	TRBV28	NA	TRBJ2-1	CASKGTGYNEQFF	TGTGCCAGCAAGGGGACAGGTTACAATGAGCAGTTCTTC
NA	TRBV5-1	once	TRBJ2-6	CASSLESGANVLTF	TGCGCCAGCAGCTTGGAGTCCGGGGCCAACGTCCTGACTTTC
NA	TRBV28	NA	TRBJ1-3	CASSLWGLDSGNTIYF	TGTGCCAGCAGTTTATGGGGTCTGGACTCTGGAAACACCATATATTTT
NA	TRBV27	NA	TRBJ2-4	CASSPRSIAKNIQYF	TGTGCCAGCAGCCCTCGATCTATAGCCAAAAACATTCAGTACTTC
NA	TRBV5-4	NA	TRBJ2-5	CASSLERGETQYF	TGTGCCAGCAGCTTGGAACGGGGAGAGACCCAGTACTTC
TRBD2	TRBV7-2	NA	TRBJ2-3	CASTHRGASGWDTQYF	TGTGCCAGCACCCATAGAGGGGCTAGCGGGTGGGATACGCAGTATTTT
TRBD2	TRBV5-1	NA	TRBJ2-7	CASSWDYREQYF	TGCGCCAGCAGCTGGGACTACCGGGAGCAGTACTTC
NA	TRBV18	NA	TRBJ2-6	CASSPPPRPSGANVLTF	TGTGCCAGCTCACCACCTCCGAGGCCTTCTGGGGCCAACGTCCTGACTTTC
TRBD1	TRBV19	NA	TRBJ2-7	CASSRDRDYEQYF	TGTGCCAGTAGCCGGGACAGGGATTATGAGCAGTACTTC
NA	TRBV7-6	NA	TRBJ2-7	CASSLVADSYEQYF	TGTGCCAGCAGCTTAGTTGCGGACAGCTACGAGCAGTACTTC
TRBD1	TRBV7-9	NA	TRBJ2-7	CASSKTGTGDYEQYF	TGTGCCAGCAGCAAGACCGGGACAGGGGACTACGAGCAGTACTTC
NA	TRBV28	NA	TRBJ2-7	CASSLLYSYEQYF	TGTGCCAGCAGTTTGTTATATTCCTACGAGCAGTACTTC
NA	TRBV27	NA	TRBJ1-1	CASSLVLATEAFF	TGTGCCAGCAGTTTAGTACTGGCGACTGAAGCTTTCTTT
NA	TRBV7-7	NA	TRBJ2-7	CASSLGGGKTHYEQYF	TGTGCCAGCAGCTTAGGAGGCGGGAAGACACACTACGAGCAGTACTTC
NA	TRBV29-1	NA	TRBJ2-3	CSGALGSDTQYF	TGCAGCGGGGCCTTGGGGTCAGATACGCAGTATTTT
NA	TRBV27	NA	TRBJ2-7	CASSAGQLTYYEQYF	TGTGCCAGCAGTGCCGGACAGTTAACTTACTACGAGCAGTACTTC
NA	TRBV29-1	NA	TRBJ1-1	CSVLAGEAFF	TGCAGCGTTCTCGCTGGAGAAGCTTTCTTT
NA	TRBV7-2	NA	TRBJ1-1	CASSLGTRLEAFF	TGTGCCAGCAGCTTAGGGACCCGACTGGAAGCTTTCTTT
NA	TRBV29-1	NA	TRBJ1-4	CSGVYGTTNEKLFF	TGCAGCGGTGTGTACGGGACCACTAATGAAAAACTGTTTTTT
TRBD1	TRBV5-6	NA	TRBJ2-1	CASSRGTGGSYNEQFF	TGTGCCAGCAGCAGAGGGACAGGGGGTTCCTACAATGAGCAGTTCTTC
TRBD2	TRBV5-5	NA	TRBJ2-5	CASSLAASGTQETQYF	TGTGCCAGCAGCTTGGCGGCTAGCGGGACCCAAGAGACCCAGTACTTC